Below, 11 T cell receptor beta chains from the same sample are listed, as sequenced in a study of CD4 and CD8 cells across lung adenocarcinoma regions. From the PCR reads, TCRdb called clonotypes with MiXCR, one entry per CDR3 protein. Of approximately 9,000 distinct CDR3 sequences detected, roughly 50% appear once; the ten largest clones hold around half. Sample: CD8+ T cells from the margin of a lung tumor. The receptors were sampled from a female donor with lung adenocarcinoma. The CD4 and CD8 labels of this study may be unreliable.

J is TRBJ2-1 and V is TRBV27; 7 bases match TRBD1. This CDR3 is built from 11 residues. The V gene end was trimmed by 4 bases and the J gene end by 12 bases; junction bases not matched to a gene: 3. Germline V gene data show CDR1 as MNHEY and CDR2 as SMNVEV (reference sequence). CDR3 DNA: TGTGCCAGCAGTTCACGGGACAGGCAGTTCTTC. It codes for CASSSRDRQFF.

This clonotype came up many times. V usage is TRBV7-2 and J usage is TRBJ2-2, with 8 positions matching TRBD1. This CDR3 is built from 13 residues. V was clipped by 6 bases and J by 3 bases; unmatched bases: 0. CDR1 is SGHTA, CDR2 FQGNSA, per germline. The CDR3 here is CASRTGDTGELFF. As DNA, the CDR3 is TGTGCCAGCAGGACAGGGGACACCGGGGAGCTGTTTTTT.

V is TRBV30 and J is TRBJ2-7, with D maybe TRBD2 (6 bases). Germline CDR1 and CDR2: GTSNPN and SVGIG (reference sequence). The CDR3 sequence is 12 residues long. The V gene lost 8 bases and the J gene lost 3 bases, with 14 bases spanning the gap. Here the CDR3 reads CAGTSKGYEQYF. The CDR3 DNA is TGTGCCGGAACTAGCAAAGGCTACGAGCAGTACTTC.

The genes are TRBV10-1 and TRBJ2-5, with D possibly being TRBD2 (6 bases). With the DNA end fitting TRBJ2-7 better, the J assignment may be wrong. The CDR3 covers 13 residues. Germline lookup yields CDR1 WNHNN and CDR2 SYGVQD (reference sequence). CDR3 loop: CASSWDSTYEQYF. CDR3 DNA sequence: TGCGCCAGCAGTTGGGACTCCACCTACGAGCAGTACTTC.

The chain links TRBV25-1 to TRBJ2-1, with 9 bases identical to TRBD2. The CDR3 has 15 amino acids. The germline gives CDR1 MGHDK, CDR2 SYGVNS. The V segment lost 1 base and the J segment 4 bases; nucleotides outside the gene matches: 2. CDR3 region: CASSELAGGYNEQFF. CDR3 nucleotide sequence: TGTGCCAGCAGTGAATTGGCGGGAGGGTACAATGAGCAGTTCTTC.

As regards this clonotype: An end of the junction does not agree with germline; a read error may underlie this. The chain uses TRBV10-1 and TRBJ2-3; no reliable D call. CDR3 length: 14 residues. Germline assignment: CDR1 WNHNN and CDR2 SYGVQD (reference sequence). CDR3 nucleotides: TGCGCCAGCAAGGTCAGGCGAGCCAAAAACATGCAGTATTTC. Its protein product is CASKVRRAKNMQYF.

This clonotype has only a few counts. The CDR3 DNA is TGTGCCAGCAGAACAGGGCAAGAGACCCAGTACTTC. This codes for CASRTGQETQYF. The chain carries TRBV6-1 and TRBJ2-1, with D tentatively TRBD1 (6 bases). The J call may be incorrect, as the DNA end agrees better with TRBJ2-5. The CDR3 consists of 12 residues. Germline values: CDR1 MNHNS, CDR2 SASEGT.

This chain connects TRBV7-8 to TRBJ2-1; 9 positions match TRBD1. The J call is doubtful: the DNA matches TRBJ2-7 better. CDR3 length equals 16 residues. CDR1 and CDR2 (germline): SGHVS, FQNEAQ. CDR3 coding DNA: TGTGCCAGCAGCGCCCTCCACAGGGGGCTTGACTACGAGCAGTACTTC. Its translation is CASSALHRGLDYEQYF.

This chain joins TRBV4-1 and TRBJ2-5; TRBD2 agrees at 8 bases. With V trimmed by 11 bases and J by 11 bases, 22 bases remained unmatched. CDR3 size: 15 residues. Germline CDR1 reads MGHRA; CDR2 reads YSYEKL. For the CDR3, the DNA is TGCGCCGGGGGCCCCGGGGGGGATGGCGAAAACACTCAGTACTTC. Encoded protein: CAGGPGGDGENTQYF.

The chain uses TRBV12-3 or TRBV12-4 and TRBJ1-1; 9 nucleotides line up with TRBD1. Losses at the gene ends were 4 bases for V and 4 bases for J; bases not matched to a gene: 1. CDR3 length: 13 amino acids. Here the CDR3 reads CASSWDRATEAFF. The CDR3 nucleotides read TGTGCCAGCAGTTGGGACAGGGCCACTGAAGCTTTCTTT.

This clonotype turned up a few times. The gene calls are TRBV9 and TRBJ2-1; 8 nucleotides line up with TRBD2. V lost 4 bases to trimming and J lost 0 bases; unmatched junction nucleotides: 6. The CDR3 is made up of 16 amino acids. From germline, CDR1 is SGDLS and CDR2 YYNGEE. The CDR3 here is CASSRTSLSSYNEQFF. In DNA, the CDR3 is TGTGCCAGCAGCCGGACTAGCCTGAGCTCCTACAATGAGCAGTTCTTC.